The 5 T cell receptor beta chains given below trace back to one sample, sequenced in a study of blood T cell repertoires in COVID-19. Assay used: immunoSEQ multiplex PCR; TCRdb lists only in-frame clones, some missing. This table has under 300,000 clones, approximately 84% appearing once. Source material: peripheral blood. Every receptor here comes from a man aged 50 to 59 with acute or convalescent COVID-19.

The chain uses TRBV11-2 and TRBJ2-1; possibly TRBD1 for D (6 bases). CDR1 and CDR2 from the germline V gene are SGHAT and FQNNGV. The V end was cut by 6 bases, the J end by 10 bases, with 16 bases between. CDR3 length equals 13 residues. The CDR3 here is CASSRTVFGEQFF. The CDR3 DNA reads TGTGCCAGCAGTAGGACAGTCTTTGGGGAGCAGTTCTTC.

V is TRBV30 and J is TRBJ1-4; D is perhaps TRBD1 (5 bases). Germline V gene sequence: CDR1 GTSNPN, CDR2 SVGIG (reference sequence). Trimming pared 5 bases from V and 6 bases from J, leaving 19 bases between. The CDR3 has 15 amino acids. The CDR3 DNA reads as TGTGCCTGGGCAGCCGGTGCGACAGCGTATGAAAAACTGTTTTTT. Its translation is CAWAAGATAYEKLFF.

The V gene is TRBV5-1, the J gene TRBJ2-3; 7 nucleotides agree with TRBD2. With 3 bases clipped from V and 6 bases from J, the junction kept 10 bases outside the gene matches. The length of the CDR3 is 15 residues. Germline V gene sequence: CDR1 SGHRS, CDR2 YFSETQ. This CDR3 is CASSSITPLADTQYF. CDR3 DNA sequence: TGCGCCAGCAGCTCGATAACCCCACTAGCGGATACGCAGTATTTT.

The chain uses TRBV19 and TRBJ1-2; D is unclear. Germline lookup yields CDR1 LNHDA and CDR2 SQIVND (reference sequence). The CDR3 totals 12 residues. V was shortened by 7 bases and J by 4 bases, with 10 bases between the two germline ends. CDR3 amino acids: CASIDGLYGYTF. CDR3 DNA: TGTGCCAGTATAGACGGACTCTATGGCTACACCTTC.

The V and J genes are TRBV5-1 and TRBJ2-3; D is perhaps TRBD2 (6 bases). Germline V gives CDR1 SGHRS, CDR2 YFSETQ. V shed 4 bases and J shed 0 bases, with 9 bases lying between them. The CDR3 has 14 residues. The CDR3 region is CASSGGDSTDTQYF. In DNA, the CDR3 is TGCGCCAGCAGCGGCGGGGATAGCACAGATACGCAGTATTTT.